The 21 T cell receptor beta chains below were found in one sample sequenced in a study of regulatory T cells in long-lasting Graves disease. To make TCR beta libraries, researchers used iRepertoire HTBI primers and Arm-PCR of CDR3 regions. TCRdb itself ran the multiplex PCR reads through MiXCR, one entry per CDR3 protein. The sample includes some 560,000 distinct CDR3 sequences, 15% to 20% of them seen just once. The time point denotes: newly diagnosed GD, antithyroid drugs for less than 3 months. There was RNA extracted from PBMCs, and the TCR library was made from it. Another study also made use of these data, one on T cells in Graves' hyperthyroidism and ophthalmopathy.

The specimen was peripheral blood mononuclear cells (PBMCs), collected at new diagnosis, from a patient treated with antithyroid drugs. Receptors originate from a woman aged 35-65 years with Graves disease.

The count of this clonotype is one. The chain uses TRBV28 and TRBJ2-2; D possibly uses TRBD1 or TRBD2 (5 bases each). The V end was cut by 7 bases, the J end by 0 bases, with 18 bases between. Germline V CDR1 and CDR2: MDHEN, SYDVKM. The CDR3 contains 17 residues. The CDR3 here is CASNTHPGTPNTGELFF. DNA of the CDR3: TGTGCCAGCAACACCCATCCCGGGACCCCGAACACCGGGGAGCTGTTTTTT.

This clonotype was counted between two and nine times. The chain employs TRBV6-1 and TRBJ1-2; a possible D gene is TRBD1 (5 bases). There are 13 residues in the CDR3. Germline loops: CDR1 MNHNS, CDR2 SASEGT. Trimming took 8 bases from V and 5 from J, leaving 15 bases between them. The DNA for the CDR3 is TGTGCCAGCTTCCCAGGGAACTCTTATGGCTACACCTTC. Residues: CASFPGNSYGYTF.

This clonotype was recorded at least ten times. The chain uses TRBV12-3 or TRBV12-4 and TRBJ2-5; 12 bases are shared with TRBD2. V lost 4 bases to trimming and J lost 4 bases; unmatched junction nucleotides: 7. The CDR3 extends over 16 amino acids. The CDR3 sequence is CASSSRLAGEGETQYF. CDR3 in DNA: TGTGCCAGCAGTTCTAGACTAGCGGGGGAGGGAGAGACCCAGTACTTC.

This clonotype was observed at least ten times. The chain joins TRBV2 to TRBJ2-1, with 7 bases matching TRBD1. The CDR3 consists of 18 residues. After removal of 8 bases from V and 0 bases from J, the junction contained 16 bases not matched to a gene. CDR1 SNHLY and CDR2 FYNNEI come from the germline V gene. Here the CDR3 DNA reads TGTGCCAGCCCTCCGATCGGACAGGTCCTTCGCTCCTACAATGAGCAGTTCTTC. Amino acids: CASPPIGQVLRSYNEQFF.

This clonotype appeared a few times. The gene calls are TRBV5-4 and TRBJ2-7; 8 bases map to TRBD1. Germline V CDR1 and CDR2: SGHNT, YYREEE (reference sequence). This CDR3 region has 18 residues. Trimming removed 4 bases from V and 1 base from J; junction bases left unmatched: 16. The CDR3, as DNA: TGTGCCAGCAGCCCCACCCCGGCGGACAGGGCGAAATCCTACGAGCAGTACTTC. Protein product: CASSPTPADRAKSYEQYF.

This clonotype was seen only a few times. The chain carries TRBV27 and TRBJ2-7; no clear D gene. The V and J ends lost 2 bases and 4 bases respectively, with 9 bases between them. Germline V CDR1 and CDR2: MNHEY, SMNVEV (reference sequence). This CDR3 spans 13 amino acids. The CDR3 DNA is TGTGCCAGCAGTTTAGTACCAAATTACGAGCAGTACTTC. This gives the protein CASSLVPNYEQYF.

This clonotype was counted at least ten times. The chain joins TRBV11-2 to TRBJ2-1; maybe TRBD2 (6 bases). CDR1 is SGHAT and CDR2 is FQNNGV in the germline V gene. Between the trimmed V and J ends, which lost 4 bases and 2 bases, there was a span of 18 bases. The CDR3 spans 17 residues. CDR3 DNA: TGTGCCAGCAGCTCGTACCCTAGCCGGGGGACCTACAATGAGCAGTTCTTC. Its translation: CASSSYPSRGTYNEQFF.

This clonotype appeared a few times. The rearrangement joins TRBV6-2 or TRBV6-3 to TRBJ2-1, with a tentative D call TRBD1 (5 bases). Germline V lookup: CDR1 MNHEY, CDR2 SVGEGT. This CDR3 spans 17 amino acids. Trimming cost V 0 bases and J 0 bases, with 12 bases left between them. This CDR3 is CASSYSSGYISYNEQFF. As DNA, the CDR3 is TGTGCCAGCAGTTACTCCTCAGGGTATATCTCCTACAATGAGCAGTTCTTC.

The rearrangement uses TRBV5-1 and TRBJ2-5; a possible D gene is TRBD2 (6 bases). The V end lost 4 bases, the J end lost 4 bases, and 14 bases lay between the germline ends. The CDR3 runs to 14 residues. Germline CDR1 and CDR2: SGHRS and YFSETQ. CDR3 region: CASSQEAGRETQYF. The CDR3 bases are TGCGCCAGCAGCCAAGAGGCGGGGCGAGAGACCCAGTACTTC.

Comments on this clonotype: One junction end does not reproduce the germline sequence, and a read error may be involved. The V call is TRBV15, the J call TRBJ1-1; D is unclear. The germline V gene has CDR1 LNHNV and CDR2 YYDKDF (reference sequence). The CDR3 loop spans 16 amino acids. The CDR3, as DNA: TGTGCCACCGGCAGAGATATGGGGTTGAGTGCCACTGAAGCTTTCTTT. Translated, it gives CATGRDMGLSATEAFF.

The sample holds a few counts of this clonotype. The rearrangement joins TRBV2 to TRBJ2-2, with 7 bases matching TRBD1. The CDR3 loop spans 15 amino acids. J lost 1 base, V lost 2 bases, and 1 base had no gene match. Germline-derived CDR1 and CDR2 are SNHLY and FYNNEI. The CDR3: CASSERTGNTGELFF. The CDR3 bases are TGTGCCAGCAGTGAAAGGACAGGGAACACCGGGGAGCTGTTTTTT.

This clonotype was counted at least ten times. V is TRBV2 and J is TRBJ2-5; D call uncertain. The CDR3 runs to 14 residues. The germline CDR1 and CDR2 sequences are SNHLY and FYNNEI. Trimming took off 2 bases at V and 5 bases at J, with 12 bases between the two ends. The CDR3: CASSEFIVAETQYF. As DNA, the CDR3 is TGTGCCAGCAGTGAATTTATAGTCGCCGAGACCCAGTACTTC. The entire variable domain, with the rest obtained from reference TRBV2 and TRBJ2-5, is as follows: EPEVTQTPSHQVTQMGQEVILRCVPISNHLYFYWYRQILGQKVEFLVSFYNNEISEKSEIFDDQFSVERPDGSNFTLKIRSTKLEDSAMYFCASSEFIVAETQYFGPGTRLLVL.

V gene TRBV5-4 combines with J gene TRBJ2-7; 8 bases are shared with TRBD2. Trimming cost V 0 bases and J 1 base; bases outside gene matches: 9. From germline, CDR1 is SGHNT and CDR2 YYREEE (reference sequence). This CDR3 is 17 amino acids long. CDR3 DNA sequence: TGTGCCAGCAGCTTGGCAGTGGGCGGGGGGAGGTCCTACGAGCAGTACTTC. Translation gives CASSLAVGGGRSYEQYF. Full variable domain (remainder filled in from reference TRBV5-4 and TRBJ2-7): ETGVTQSPTHLIKTRGQQVTLRCSSQSGHNTVSWYQQALGQGPQFIFQYYREEENGRGNFPPRFSGLQFPNYSSELNVNALELDDSALYLCASSLAVGGGRSYEQYFGPGTRLTVT.

This rearrangement joins TRBV10-3 to TRBJ1-5, with D uncertain. With 2 bases removed from V and 6 bases from J, the gap between germline ends came to 11 bases. CDR3 length equals 14 residues. Germline CDR1 and CDR2: ENHRY and SYGVKD. The DNA of the CDR3 is TGTGCCATCAGTGAGGCAGGTGCCACTCAGCCCCAGCATTTT. It codes for CAISEAGATQPQHF.

This clonotype was seen at least ten times. The V call is TRBV28, the J call TRBJ1-1, with D perhaps TRBD1 (5 bases). The V gene's germline CDR1 is MDHEN and CDR2 SYDVKM. The CDR3 is made up of 15 amino acids. Trimming took 2 bases from V and 6 from J, leaving 16 bases between them. The CDR3 DNA reads as TGTGCCAGCAGTTTAAGCCCTCCCCAGGGTGCTGAAGCTTTCTTT. Translated: CASSLSPPQGAEAFF.

This clonotype appeared a few times. The chain combines TRBV11-2 with TRBJ2-7; 9 nucleotides match TRBD1. CDR3 length: 15 amino acids. V was pared by 4 bases and J by 8 bases, with 12 bases of the junction left unmatched. Germline CDR1 and CDR2: SGHAT and FQNNGV. The CDR3 DNA is TGTGCCAGCAGCTCGCTACAGGGGGCGCAGGCCCAGCAGTACTTC. This translates into CASSSLQGAQAQQYF. Full variable domain (missing parts from reference TRBV11-2 and TRBJ2-7): EAGVAQSPRYKIIEKRQSVAFWCNPISGHATLYWYQQILGQGPKLLIQFQNNGVVDDSQLPKDRFSAERLKGVDSTLKIQPAKLEDSAVYLCASSSLQGAQAQQYFGPGTRLTVT.

The sample holds many counts of this clonotype. The V and J genes are TRBV18 and TRBJ1-2; a weak D match, TRBD1 (5 bases). Germline loops: CDR1 KGHSH, CDR2 LQKENI. Between the trimmed V and J ends, which lost 0 bases and 8 bases, there was a span of 7 bases. This CDR3 has 12 residues. CDR3 protein: CASSPPGQGYTF. In nucleotides, the CDR3 is TGTGCCAGCTCACCACCGGGGCAAGGCTACACCTTC.

The V and J genes are TRBV28 and TRBJ1-1, with TRBD1 as a possible D gene (5 bases). The CDR3 has 15 residues. Between the trimmed V and J ends, which lost 5 bases and 3 bases, there was a span of 16 bases. CDR1 is MDHEN and CDR2 is SYDVKM in the germline V gene. The DNA for the CDR3 is TGTGCCAGCAGTCCGCAGGGAGGGCGGCACACTGAAGCTTTCTTT. It is translated as CASSPQGGRHTEAFF.

This clonotype was detected only a few times. The rearrangement uses TRBV30 and TRBJ1-2, with TRBD1 identical over 7 bases. CDR3 size: 14 residues. V gave up 0 bases and J gave up 4 bases; unmatched junction bases: 5. Germline CDR1 and CDR2: GTSNPN and SVGIG (reference sequence). The CDR3 reads CAWSVPQGGYGYTF. DNA of the CDR3: TGTGCCTGGAGTGTACCCCAGGGGGGCTATGGCTACACCTTC.

The rearrangement links TRBV19 to TRBJ2-5; 9 bases agree with TRBD1. The germline CDR1 and CDR2 sequences are LNHDA and SQIVND (reference sequence). V lost 8 bases to trimming and J lost 4 bases; unmatched junction nucleotides: 8. The CDR3 totals 14 residues. CDR3 in amino acids: CASGGQGRRETQYF. The CDR3 nucleotides read TGTGCCAGTGGGGGACAGGGCCGCCGAGAGACCCAGTACTTC.

This clonotype was observed at least ten times. The rearrangement links TRBV28 to TRBJ1-1; TRBD1 matches at 8 bases. CDR1 and CDR2 from the germline V gene are MDHEN and SYDVKM. J gave up 3 bases and V 10 bases, and 7 bases lay outside the gene matches. This CDR3 comprises 13 residues. CDR3 sequence reads: CATHTGGYTEAFF. Here the CDR3 DNA reads TGTGCCACCCATACAGGGGGATACACTGAAGCTTTCTTT.